This entry features one T cell receptor beta chain sequence. The antigen is not known. J lost 7 bases, V lost 5 bases, and 5 bases had no gene match. CDR1 is SGHVS, CDR2 FNYEAQ, per germline. This CDR3 spans 12 amino acids. The data belong to a study of cytomegalovirus exposure and HLA in healthy donors. For the study at large: There were tens of millions of unique TCRs (from HLA-typed donors) in an early data release. General study results and limits: TCR beta V segments were, for the most part, productive about 87% or about 30% of the time in an earlier analysis.

Primers included in the PCR were 60 Vbeta and 13 Jbeta primers. Method: immunoSEQ multiplex PCR; TCRdb's copy keeps in-frame clones and lacks some. The data hold some 190,000 clones, with about 9% observed a single time. This clonotype was obtained from a woman aged 25-40 years in good health and CMV-seropositive. The chain recombines TRBV7-6 with TRBJ2-7, with 7 bases aligning to TRBD2. Material for sequencing was PBMCs. The CDR3 DNA is TGTGCCAGCAGCCCGGGAGGATCTGAGCAGTACTTC. Residues: CASSPGGSEQYF.